This TCR beta chain was recovered during a study of blood T cell repertoires in COVID-19. Germline CDR1 is SGHVS and CDR2 is FQNEAQ. V gave up 2 bases and J gave up 4 bases, with 6 bases separating them. This CDR3 has 13 amino acids. Participants, about 18 to 100 years old, spanned fewer than 30 US areas. Original processing notes: From reference gene primer amplification, estimates of nucleated cell counts were derived. Generated by immunoSEQ multiplex PCR, the TCRdb table keeps only in-frame clones and is missing some. V and J calls plus clone size are reproduced from that table; the DNA served to infer D and trimming. The sample shows 310,000 or so clones, roughly 87% of them seen only once.

The chain uses TRBV7-8 and TRBJ2-1, with D hard to call. This receptor was identified in a woman between 18 and 29 years old who had recovered from COVID-19. The sequenced sample was PBMCs or T cells enriched from blood (not recorded which). CDR3 nucleotide sequence: TGTGCCAGCAGCTTAATAGAGTACAATGAGCAGTTCTTC. It is translated as CASSLIEYNEQFF.